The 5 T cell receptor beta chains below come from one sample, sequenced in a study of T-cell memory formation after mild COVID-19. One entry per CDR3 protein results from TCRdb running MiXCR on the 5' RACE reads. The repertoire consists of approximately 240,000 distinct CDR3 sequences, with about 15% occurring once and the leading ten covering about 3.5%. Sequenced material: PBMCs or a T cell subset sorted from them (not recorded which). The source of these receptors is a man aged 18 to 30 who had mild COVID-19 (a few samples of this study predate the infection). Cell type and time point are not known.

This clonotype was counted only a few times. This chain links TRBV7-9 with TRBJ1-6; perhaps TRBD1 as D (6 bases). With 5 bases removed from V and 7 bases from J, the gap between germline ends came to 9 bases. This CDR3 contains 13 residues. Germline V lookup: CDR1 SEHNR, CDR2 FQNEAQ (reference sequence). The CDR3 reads CASSPTGNSPLHF. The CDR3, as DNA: TGTGCCAGCAGCCCCACAGGGAATTCACCCCTCCACTTT. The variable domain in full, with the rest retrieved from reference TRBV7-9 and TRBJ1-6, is DTGVSQNPRHKITKRGQNVTFRCDPISEHNRLYWYRQTLGQGPEFLTYFQNEAQLEKSRLLSDRFSAERPKGSFSTLEIQRTEQGDSAMYLCASSPTGNSPLHFGNGTRLTVT.

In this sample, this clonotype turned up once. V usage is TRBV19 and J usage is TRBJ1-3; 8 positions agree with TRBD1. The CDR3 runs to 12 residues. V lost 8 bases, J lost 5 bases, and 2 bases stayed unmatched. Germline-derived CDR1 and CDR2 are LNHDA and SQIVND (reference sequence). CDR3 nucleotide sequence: TGTGCCAGTGGGGACAGGCGAAACACCATATATTTT. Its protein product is CASGDRRNTIYF. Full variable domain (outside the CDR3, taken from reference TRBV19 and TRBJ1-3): DGGITQSPKYLFRKEGQNVTLSCEQNLNHDAMYWYRQDPGQGLRLIYYSQIVNDFQKGDIAEGYSVSREKKESFPLTVTSAQKNPTAFYLCASGDRRNTIYFGEGSWLTVV.

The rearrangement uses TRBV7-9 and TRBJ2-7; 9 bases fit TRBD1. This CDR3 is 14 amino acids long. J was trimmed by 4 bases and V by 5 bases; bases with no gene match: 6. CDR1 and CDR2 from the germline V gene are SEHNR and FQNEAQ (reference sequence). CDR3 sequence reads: CASSHWDRAYEQYV. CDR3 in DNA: TGTGCCAGCAGCCACTGGGACAGGGCTTACGAGCAGTACGTC.

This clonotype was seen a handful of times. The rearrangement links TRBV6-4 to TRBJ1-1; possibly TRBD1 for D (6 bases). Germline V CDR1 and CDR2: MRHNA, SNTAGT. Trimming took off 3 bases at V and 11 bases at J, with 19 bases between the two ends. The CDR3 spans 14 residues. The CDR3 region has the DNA TGTGCCAGCAGTGAGGGGGCCGGGTTGGGATACGCTTTCTTT. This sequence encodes CASSEGAGLGYAFF.

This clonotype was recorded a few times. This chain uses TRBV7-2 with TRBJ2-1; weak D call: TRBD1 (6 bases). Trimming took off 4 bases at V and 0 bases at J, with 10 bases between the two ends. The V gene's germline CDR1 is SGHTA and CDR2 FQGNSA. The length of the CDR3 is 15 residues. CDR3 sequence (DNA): TGTGCCAGCAGCTCTGGACAGCCCTCCTACAATGAGCAGTTCTTC. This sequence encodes CASSSGQPSYNEQFF.